Listed below are T cell receptor beta chains from one sample, sequenced in a study of cytomegalovirus exposure and HLA in healthy donors. The repertoire was sequenced with immunoSEQ multiplex PCR; TCRdb's copy has only in-frame clones and lacks some. The data hold 110,000 or so clones, with roughly 80% observed a single time. Source material: PBMCs. These receptors were collected from a woman in her thirties or forties in good health and CMV-seropositive. The CDR3 runs from the conserved cysteine through the conserved F or W. A D gene is named only where the DNA matches it firmly. The size field is filled for only some rows; it gives once, few, many or a size class.

clone_size	v_call	d_call	j_call	cdr3_aa	cdr3_nt
.	TRBV9	TRBD2	TRBJ2-5	CASSDLAGTETQYF	TGTGCCAGCAGCGACCTAGCGGGGACGGAGACCCAGTACTTC
.	TRBV18	.	TRBJ1-5	CASSPRQASSNQPQHF	TGTGCCAGCTCACCACGACAGGCTTCAAGCAATCAGCCCCAGCATTTT
.	TRBV7-6	.	TRBJ1-5	CASSLIDSLGGDQPQHF	TGTGCCAGCAGCTTAATTGATTCCTTGGGGGGGGATCAGCCCCAGCATTTT
.	TRBV18	.	TRBJ2-7	CASSPRQANEQYF	TGTGCCAGCTCACCACGACAGGCGAACGAGCAGTACTTC
.	TRBV13	TRBD1	TRBJ2-7	CASSPSQGSYEQYF	TGTGCCAGCAGCCCGTCACAGGGGAGCTACGAGCAGTACTTC
once	TRBV27	TRBD2	TRBJ2-5	CASSRSGGLETQYF	TGTGCCAGCAGCCGCTCCGGGGGGTTGGAGACCCAGTACTTC
.	TRBV9	TRBD1	TRBJ1-1	CASSGDSNKAFF	TGTGCCAGCAGCGGGGACAGCAACAAAGCTTTCTTT
few	TRBV6-8	TRBD2	TRBJ2-1	CASSYPGLAGGRSSYNEQFF	TGTGCCAGCAGTTACCCGGGACTAGCGGGAGGGCGGAGCTCCTACAATGAGCAGTTCTTC
.	TRBV10-2	.	TRBJ2-7	CASSEWSSVESYEQYF	TGCGCCAGCAGTGAGTGGAGCTCGGTCGAGTCCTACGAGCAGTACTTC
.	TRBV4-1	.	TRBJ2-7	CASSQIYPGLYSEQYF	TGCGCCAGCAGCCAGATTTACCCGGGGTTGTACTCCGAGCAGTACTTC
.	TRBV4-3	.	TRBJ1-3	CASSQDPFRLPGNTIYF	TGCGCCAGCAGCCAAGACCCTTTCAGACTGCCTGGAAACACCATATATTTT
.	TRBV2	.	TRBJ1-1	CASGGRMNTEAFF	TGTGCCAGCGGGGGCAGGATGAACACTGAAGCTTTCTTT
.	TRBV27	.	TRBJ2-1	CASRPVNSSPDEQFF	TGTGCCAGCAGGCCCGTAAATTCAAGTCCGGATGAGCAGTTCTTC
once	TRBV4-2	TRBD2	TRBJ2-1	CASSRWISGGAANEQFF	TGTGCCAGCAGCCGGTGGATTAGCGGGGGGGCCGCCAATGAGCAGTTCTTC
.	TRBV2	.	TRBJ2-5	CASTTSGETQYF	TGTGCCAGCACCACCAGCGGGGAGACCCAGTACTTC
.	TRBV18	.	TRBJ1-2	CASSPPENRAVSYTF	TGTGCCAGCTCACCACCGGAAAACAGGGCTGTGAGCTACACCTTC
once	TRBV13	.	TRBJ1-1	CASSNSRGTEAFF	TGTGCCAGCAGCAACTCTCGGGGCACTGAAGCTTTCTTT
.	TRBV28	TRBD2	TRBJ2-2	CASSLWRGTSGTGELFF	TGTGCCAGCAGTTTATGGAGGGGGACTAGCGGGACCGGGGAGCTGTTTTTT
.	TRBV28	.	TRBJ1-2	CASRRGGGEGYTF	TGTGCCAGCAGGAGGGGAGGGGGTGAGGGCTACACCTTC
.	TRBV9	TRBD2	TRBJ2-1	CASSPLSSGTYNEQFF	TGTGCCAGCAGCCCACTTTCTAGCGGGACCTACAATGAGCAGTTCTTC
few	TRBV28	.	TRBJ2-6	CASSQDSSISGANVLTF	TGTGCCAGCAGCCAGGACAGCTCAATCTCTGGGGCCAACGTCCTGACTTTC
.	TRBV4-2	TRBD2	TRBJ2-4	CASSPSGVVAKNIQYF	TGTGCCAGCAGCCCTAGCGGGGTGGTAGCCAAAAACATTCAGTACTTC
.	TRBV6-6	.	TRBJ1-2	CASSPEGPNYGYTF	TGTGCCAGCAGTCCGGAGGGGCCTAACTATGGCTACACCTTC
.	TRBV7-3	TRBD1	TRBJ2-2	CASSRGTGGSGELFF	TGTGCCAGCAGCCGGGGGACAGGGGGCTCCGGGGAGCTGTTTTTT
.	TRBV5-1	TRBD1	TRBJ2-7	CASSLVVRQGNYEQYF	TGCGCCAGCAGCTTGGTGGTTAGACAGGGGAATTACGAGCAGTACTTC
few	TRBV28	.	TRBJ1-5	CASITRRESAQPQHF	TGTGCCAGCATTACTAGGAGGGAATCTGCGCAGCCCCAGCATTTT
.	TRBV21-1	.	TRBJ1-4	CASSNGRGYEKLFF	TGTGCCAGCAGCAACGGGAGGGGGTATGAAAAACTGTTTTTT
.	TRBV6-4	TRBD2	TRBJ2-5	CASSATSGGVETQYF	TGTGCCAGCAGCGCGACTAGCGGTGGGGTTGAGACCCAGTACTTC
few	TRBV19	.	TRBJ1-4	CASSIETATNEKLFF	TGTGCCAGTAGTATAGAGACAGCAACTAATGAAAAACTGTTTTTT
.	TRBV28	TRBD2	TRBJ2-7	CASSLGLAGGREQYF	TGTGCCAGCAGTTTAGGACTAGCGGGAGGCCGCGAGCAGTACTTC
.	TRBV19	.	TRBJ1-1	CASRDMNTEAFF	TGTGCCAGTAGGGACATGAACACTGAAGCTTTCTTT
few	TRBV27	.	TRBJ2-3	CASSFLFKFPDTQYF	TGTGCCAGCAGTTTTCTATTTAAATTTCCAGATACGCAGTATTTT
few	TRBV6-1	.	TRBJ1-1	CASSEGGVNTEAFF	TGTGCCAGCAGTGAAGGCGGGGTGAACACTGAAGCTTTCTTT
.	TRBV6-5	.	TRBJ2-1	CASSTQGQRGNEQFF	TGTGCCAGCAGTACTCAGGGGCAGAGGGGCAATGAGCAGTTCTTC
.	TRBV5-4	TRBD1	TRBJ2-3	CASSPRQGPDTQYF	TGTGCCAGCAGTCCTCGACAGGGACCAGATACGCAGTATTTT
.	TRBV6-1	.	TRBJ2-7	CASSEGFRGNEQYF	TGTGCCAGCAGTGAAGGTTTTAGGGGGAACGAGCAGTACTTC
.	TRBV2	TRBD1	TRBJ2-7	CASPSRDRAHEQYF	TGTGCCAGCCCAAGTAGGGACAGGGCCCACGAGCAGTACTTC
.	TRBV19	.	TRBJ1-2	CASSIVTNRADGYTF	TGTGCCAGTAGTATAGTAACCAACAGGGCAGACGGCTACACCTTC
.	TRBV5-6	TRBD1	TRBJ1-5	CASSRDSYSNQPQHF	TGTGCCAGCAGTCGGGACAGCTATAGCAATCAGCCCCAGCATTTT
once	TRBV7-2	.	TRBJ1-6	CASSPLPPGVRAYNSPLHF	TGTGCCAGCAGCCCCCTACCTCCCGGGGTTAGGGCCTATAATTCACCCCTCCACTTT
.	TRBV27	TRBD1	TRBJ1-6	CASSDRVGSPLHF	TGTGCCAGCAGTGACAGGGTCGGCTCACCCCTCCACTTT